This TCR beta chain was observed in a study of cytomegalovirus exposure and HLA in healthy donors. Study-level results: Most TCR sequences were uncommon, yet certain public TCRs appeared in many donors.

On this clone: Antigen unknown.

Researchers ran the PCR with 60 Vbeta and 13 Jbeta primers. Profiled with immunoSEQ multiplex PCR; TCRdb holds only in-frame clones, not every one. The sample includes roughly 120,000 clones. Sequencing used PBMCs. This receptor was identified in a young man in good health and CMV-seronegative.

CDR3 residues: CASSPQYSGNTIYF. CDR3 DNA: TGTGCCAGCAGCCCTCAGTACTCTGGAAACACCATATATTTT. The chain has TRBV9 and TRBJ1-3; D gene ambiguous. The germline gives CDR1 SGDLS, CDR2 YYNGEE. The length of the CDR3 is 14 residues. The germline V and J ends were trimmed by 4 bases and 0 bases, with 8 bases remaining between them.